The rows below give T cell receptor beta chains drawn from one sample of a study of beta chain features in type 1 diabetes. Generated by immunoSEQ multiplex PCR, the TCRdb table keeps only in-frame clones and is missing some. Among 400,000 or so clones, roughly an eighth were seen once, and the ten largest hold approximately 0.011%. Sequencing was performed on naive CD4+ T cells from blood. Source of these receptors: a woman aged 18 to 35 with type 1 diabetes. Each CDR3 is given without its conserved first and last residue.

j_call	v_call	cdr3_length	cdr3_aa
TRBJ1-5	TRBV2	12	ASSADSLNQPQH
TRBJ2-7	TRBV21-1	11	ASSKAISGEQY
TRBJ1-1	TRBV5-6	13	ASSLIDRGNTEAF
TRBJ1-5	TRBV18	14	ASSPGALLSNQPQH
TRBJ2-5	TRBV4-3	16	ASSQDLGQGARSETQY
TRBJ1-1	TRBV2	11	ASKDRVGSEAF
TRBJ2-5	TRBV9	11	ASSVGQEETQY
TRBJ2-5	TRBV11-2	11	ASSLQGQETQY
TRBJ2-1	TRBV14	10	ASSQGSNRPF
TRBJ2-7	TRBV20-1	8	SGGQGKQY
TRBJ1-2	TRBV28	13	ASSAGGVRDYGYT